Sequencing of this T cell receptor (beta chain) was carried out in a study of shared clonotypes between healthy human individuals. The overall study: Per donor, CD8 memory used one plate, CD8 naive used two, CD4 memory used three and CD4 naive used three. General study points: Relative to memory subsets, naive subsets generally showed larger estimated richness. Despite large depth, sorted-subset datasets appeared incompletely sequenced.

It was around 180 ng DNA, 30,000 or so T cell genomes, that sorted-subset replicate PCRs used. Measured with immunoSEQ multiplex PCR; TCRdb has only the in-frame clones, and not every one. This sample has about 2.2 million clones, with 80% to 95% found just once. Terminally differentiated effector memory CD45RA+ cells were left out of the naive CD8 fraction, which was CD45RO-negative and positively selected for CCR7. On this clone: Its antigen is still unknown.

The sample comprised naive CD8+ T cells from PBMCs. The TCR was taken from a young man in good health. Some clones in this sample may be carry-over from other donors' samples.

In nucleotides, the CDR3 is TGTGCCACCTTGGGGGGCACCGGGGAGCTGTTTTTT. As protein: CATLGGTGELFF. The rearrangement joins TRBV19 to TRBJ2-2; tentative D call: TRBD2 (6 bases). There are 12 residues in the CDR3. Looked up from germline, CDR1 is LNHDA and CDR2 is SQIVND (reference sequence). V was pared by 10 bases and J by 4 bases, with 10 bases between.